Below, 5 T cell receptor beta chains from the same sample are listed, as sequenced in a study of Ad26.COV2.S vaccination and SARS-CoV-2 variants. Libraries were prepared by immunoSEQ multiplex PCR; TCRdb keeps only in-frame clonotypes and omits some of them. The sample lists about 250,000 clones; roughly 86% were seen once. Sample treatment: about 20 received Ad26.COV2.S at low or high dose, single or two shots; several received placebo; per-sample allocation not given. The study sampled participants on day 63 after the first vaccine or placebo injection. The sample consisted of peripheral blood, taken in a trial of Ad26.COV2.S vaccine versus placebo. These receptors were taken from a person between 18 and 59 years old who received the Ad26.COV2.S COVID-19 vaccine or a placebo.

The chain employs TRBV12-3 or TRBV12-4 and TRBJ1-2, with 9 bases aligning to TRBD1. CDR3 length: 13 residues. The J segment lost 7 bases and the V segment lost 6 bases, leaving 6 bases of the junction unmatched. The CDR3 is CASSPRTGAGYTF. For the CDR3, the DNA is TGTGCCAGCAGCCCAAGGACAGGGGCTGGCTACACCTTC.

The chain employs TRBV5-1 and TRBJ2-2, with D perhaps given as TRBD1 or TRBD2 (5 bases each). V lost 4 bases, J lost 2 bases, and 15 bases lay in between. The CDR3 is 16 residues long. The germline CDR1 and CDR2 sequences are SGHRS and YFSETQ. The CDR3 DNA follows: TGCGCCAGCAGCCCCGGGACGCAGCGTAACACCGGGGAGCTGTTTTTT. Its translation is CASSPGTQRNTGELFF.

This clone appeared once. This chain joins TRBV2 and TRBJ1-2; 9 bases line up with TRBD1. The J segment lost 7 bases and the V segment lost 11 bases, leaving 5 bases of the junction unmatched. The CDR3 is made up of 11 amino acids. Looked up from germline, CDR1 is SNHLY and CDR2 is FYNNEI. CDR3 sequence: CAGQGNGGYTF. As DNA, the CDR3 is TGTGCCGGACAGGGGAACGGTGGCTACACCTTC.

The V and J genes are TRBV10-2 and TRBJ2-3, with D possibly matching TRBD2 (6 bases). CDR1 is WSHSY, CDR2 SAAADI, per germline. CDR3 length: 13 amino acids. V shed 6 bases and J shed 5 bases, with 12 bases lying between them. The CDR3 sequence is CASREGVKDTQYF. Here the CDR3 DNA reads TGCGCCAGCAGGGAGGGTGTAAAAGATACGCAGTATTTT.

V gene TRBV7-3 combines with J gene TRBJ2-2, with D uncertain. This CDR3 is 13 amino acids long. In germline, CDR1 is SGHTA, CDR2 FQGTGA. Trimming took 3 bases from V and 2 from J, leaving 4 bases between them. CDR3 sequence (DNA): TGTGCCAGCAGCTTGTTAAACACCGGGGAGCTGTTTTTT. Amino acid sequence: CASSLLNTGELFF.